Each of the 13 T cell receptor beta chains below was sequenced from the same sample in a study of CD8 T cells in ankylosing spondylitis. Study-wide points: There was a TCR beta motif, made of several highly homologous variants, that appeared characteristic of ankylosing spondylitis blood.

TCRdb re-called the 5' RACE reads through MiXCR, storing one row per CDR3 protein. Here the sample spans about 220,000 distinct CDR3 sequences, about 7% being singletons. No antigen is known for these receptors. Sequencing used blood, either unsorted or a sorted T cell fraction (not recorded which). The receptors derive from a male donor with ankylosing spondylitis.

The rearrangement joins TRBV20-1 to TRBJ2-1; D is possibly TRBD1 or TRBD2 (5 bases each). Germline V gives CDR1 DFQATT, CDR2 SNEGSKA (reference sequence). CDR3 length: 14 amino acids. V lost 1 base, J lost 5 bases, and 12 bases lay in between. The CDR3 loop is CSARVWGIDNEQFF. The CDR3 nucleotides read TGCAGTGCTAGAGTTTGGGGGATCGACAATGAGCAGTTCTTC.

This clonotype was seen repeatedly, ten times or more. This chain links TRBV28 with TRBJ1-5, with D tentatively TRBD1 (5 bases). Germline V gene lookup returns CDR1 MDHEN and CDR2 SYDVKM. CDR3 length equals 17 residues. The V gene lost 2 bases and the J gene lost 0 bases, with 14 bases spanning the gap. As DNA, the CDR3 is TGTGCCAGCAGTTTAGTCCTCAGGGCCGATAGCAATCAGCCCCAGCATTTT. Its translation: CASSLVLRADSNQPQHF.

This clonotype was counted many times. This chain joins TRBV6-1 and TRBJ1-1; 9 bases map to TRBD1. Unmatched junction bases numbered 8, after V lost 7 bases and J lost 5 bases. The germline V gene encodes CDR1 MNHNS and CDR2 SASEGT. The CDR3 is 14 amino acids. The CDR3 reads CASIPVDRGTEAFF. CDR3 nucleotides: TGTGCCAGCATCCCCGTGGACAGGGGAACTGAAGCTTTCTTT.

This CDR3 reads CTTTYNEQFF. The CDR3 nucleotides are TGCACCACCACCTACAATGAGCAGTTCTTC. The genes are TRBV1 and TRBJ2-1. TRBV1 is assigned pseudogene status. The CDR3 contains 10 residues.

The table lists this clonotype with a few counts. This chain uses TRBV2 with TRBJ1-2, with D possibly matching TRBD1 (5 bases). Per the germline V gene, CDR1 is SNHLY and CDR2 is FYNNEI. CDR3 length: 15 amino acids. V lost 1 base, J lost 2 bases, and 11 bases lay in between. In DNA form, the CDR3 reads TGTGCCAGCAGTGAAGTTGACAGCCCAAACTATGGCTACACCTTC. It specifies CASSEVDSPNYGYTF.

In its sample, this clonotype was seen a few times. The chain links TRBV13 to TRBJ1-2, with 7 bases that match TRBD1. The CDR3 covers 14 residues. Looked up from germline, CDR1 is PRHDT and CDR2 is FYEKMQ (reference sequence). With 5 bases clipped from V and 8 bases from J, the junction kept 11 bases outside the gene matches. CDR3 DNA sequence: TGTGCCAGCAGCCGGACAGGAGGAGGACGAGGCTACACCTTC. Amino acids: CASSRTGGGRGYTF.

The chain combines TRBV15 with TRBJ2-2; 7 bases map to TRBD1. Germline CDR1 LNHNV, CDR2 YYDKDF (reference sequence). This CDR3 is 13 amino acids long. The V gene end was trimmed by 8 bases and the J gene end by 0 bases; junction bases not matched to a gene: 0. CDR3 loop: CATDRANTGELFF. The CDR3 coding sequence is TGTGCCACCGACAGGGCGAACACCGGGGAGCTGTTTTTT.

This clonotype has at least ten counts. CDR3 nucleotide sequence: TGTGCCAGCAGCTGGGGACTTAGTGAGCAGTTCTTC. Its protein is CASSWGLSEQFF. V gene TRBV7-9 combines with J gene TRBJ2-1, with D possibly matching TRBD2 (6 bases). Germline V CDR1 and CDR2: SEHNR, FQNEAQ (reference sequence). The CDR3 covers 12 residues. The V end lost 4 bases, the J end lost 9 bases, and 10 bases lay between the germline ends.

The V call is TRBV7-9, the J call TRBJ1-5; D is unresolved. CDR1 and CDR2 (germline): SEHNR, FQNEAQ (reference sequence). The CDR3 covers 13 residues. V shed 5 bases and J shed 4 bases, with 9 bases lying between them. CDR3 nucleotide sequence: TGTGCCAGCAGCGAAAACAGAAATCAGCCCCAGCATTTT. It is translated as CASSENRNQPQHF.

This chain links TRBV4-3 with TRBJ1-1; 9 nucleotides match TRBD1. The V gene's germline CDR1 is LGHNA and CDR2 YSLEER. J was trimmed by 1 base and V by 0 bases; bases with no gene match: 6. CDR3 length: 17 amino acids. The CDR3 DNA reads as TGCGCCAGCAGCCAAGATTACAGGGGGCATGGGAACACTGAAGCTTTCTTT. This encodes CASSQDYRGHGNTEAFF.

This clonotype was recorded many times. V gene TRBV12-3 or TRBV12-4 combines with J gene TRBJ2-3, with 9 bases fitting TRBD2. The length of the CDR3 is 18 residues. With V trimmed by 6 bases and J by 5 bases, 18 bases remained unmatched. In DNA form, the CDR3 reads TGTGCCAGCAGCCCCTCCTGGCGGGAGGGCCCGGATAAAGATACGCAGTATTTT. Translated: CASSPSWREGPDKDTQYF.

This clonotype was seen many times. One end of the junction varies from germline; a read error may be responsible. This chain uses TRBV7-7 with TRBJ2-3, with 7 bases identical to TRBD2. Germline V CDR1 and CDR2: SSHAT, FNYEAQ (reference sequence). CDR3 length equals 13 residues. The CDR3 loop reads CASSFRAGDWQYF. The CDR3 nucleotides read TGTGCTAGCAGCTTTCGGGCGGGGGACTGGCAGTATTTT.

This clonotype was recorded many times. This chain uses TRBV2 with TRBJ2-2; no firm D call. V lost 2 bases, J lost 4 bases, and 8 bases lay in between. The CDR3 is made up of 14 amino acids. Germline V gene data show CDR1 as SNHLY and CDR2 as FYNNEI. CDR3 DNA sequence: TGTGCCAGCAGTGAACCCCAGGCCACCGGGGAGCTGTTTTTT. Protein sequence: CASSEPQATGELFF.